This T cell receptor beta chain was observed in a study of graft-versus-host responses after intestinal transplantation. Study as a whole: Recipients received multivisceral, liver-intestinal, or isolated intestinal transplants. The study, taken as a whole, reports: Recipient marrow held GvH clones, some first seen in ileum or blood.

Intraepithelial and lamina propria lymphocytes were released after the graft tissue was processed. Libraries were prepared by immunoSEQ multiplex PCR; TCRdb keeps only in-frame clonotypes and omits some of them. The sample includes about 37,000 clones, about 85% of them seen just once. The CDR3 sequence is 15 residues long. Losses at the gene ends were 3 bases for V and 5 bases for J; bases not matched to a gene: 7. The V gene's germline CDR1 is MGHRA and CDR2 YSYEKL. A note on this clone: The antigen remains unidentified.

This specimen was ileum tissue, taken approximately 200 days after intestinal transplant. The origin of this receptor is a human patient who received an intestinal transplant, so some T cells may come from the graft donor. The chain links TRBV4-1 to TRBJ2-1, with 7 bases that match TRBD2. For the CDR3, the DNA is TGCGCCAGCAGCCAGGGAGCGGGGCGGAACAATGAGCAGTTCTTC. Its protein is CASSQGAGRNNEQFF.